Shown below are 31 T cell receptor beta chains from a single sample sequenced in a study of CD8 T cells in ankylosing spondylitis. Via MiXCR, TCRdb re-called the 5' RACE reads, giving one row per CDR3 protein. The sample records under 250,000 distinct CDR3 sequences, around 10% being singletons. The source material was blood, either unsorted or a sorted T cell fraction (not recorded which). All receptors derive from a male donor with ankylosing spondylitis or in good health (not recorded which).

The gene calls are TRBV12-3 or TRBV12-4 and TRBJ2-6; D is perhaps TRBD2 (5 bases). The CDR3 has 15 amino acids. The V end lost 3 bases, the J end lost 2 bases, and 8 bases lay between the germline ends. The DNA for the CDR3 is TGTGCCAGCAGTTTGGGAGCGGCTGGGGCCAACGTCCTGACTTTC. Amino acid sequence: CASSLGAAGANVLTF.

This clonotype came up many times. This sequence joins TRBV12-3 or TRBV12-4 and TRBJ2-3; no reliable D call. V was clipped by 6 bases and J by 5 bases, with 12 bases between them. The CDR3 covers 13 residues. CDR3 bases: TGTGCCAGCAGGGAGCTCTCGCAAGATACGCAGTATTTT. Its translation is CASRELSQDTQYF.

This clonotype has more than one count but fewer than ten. CDR3 DNA sequence: TGTGCCAGCAGCCCGGCGGGGATTTGGAGTGAAGCTTTCTTT. Its translation: CASSPAGIWSEAFF. The rearrangement uses TRBV11-2 and TRBJ1-1; no firm D call. The CDR3 spans 14 residues. V was clipped by 5 bases and J by 7 bases, with 17 bases between them. Germline V lookup: CDR1 SGHAT, CDR2 FQNNGV.

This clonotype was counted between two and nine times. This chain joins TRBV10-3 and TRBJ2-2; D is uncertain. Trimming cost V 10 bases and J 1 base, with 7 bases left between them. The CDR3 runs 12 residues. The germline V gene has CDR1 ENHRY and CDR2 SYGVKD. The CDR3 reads CATHRNTGELFF. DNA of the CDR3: TGTGCCACTCATAGGAACACCGGGGAGCTGTTTTTT.

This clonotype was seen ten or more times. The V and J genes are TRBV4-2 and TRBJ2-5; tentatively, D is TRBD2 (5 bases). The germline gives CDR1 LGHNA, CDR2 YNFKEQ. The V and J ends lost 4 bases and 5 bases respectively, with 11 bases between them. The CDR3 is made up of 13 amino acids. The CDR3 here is CASSRGLGETQYF. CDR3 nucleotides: TGTGCCAGCAGCCGCGGACTCGGGGAGACCCAGTACTTC.

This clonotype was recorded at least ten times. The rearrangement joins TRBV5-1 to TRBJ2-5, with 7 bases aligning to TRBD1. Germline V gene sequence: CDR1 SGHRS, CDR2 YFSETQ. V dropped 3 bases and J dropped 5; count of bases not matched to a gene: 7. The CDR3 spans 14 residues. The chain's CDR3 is CASSSRQGSETQYF. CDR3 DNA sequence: TGCGCCAGCAGCTCGAGACAGGGTTCGGAGACCCAGTACTTC.

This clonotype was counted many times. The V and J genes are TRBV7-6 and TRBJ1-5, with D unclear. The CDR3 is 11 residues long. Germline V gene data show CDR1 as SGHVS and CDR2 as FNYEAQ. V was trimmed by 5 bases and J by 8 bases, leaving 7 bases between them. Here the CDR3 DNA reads TGTGCCAGCAGCACCTTAAAGCCCCAGCATTTT. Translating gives CASSTLKPQHF.

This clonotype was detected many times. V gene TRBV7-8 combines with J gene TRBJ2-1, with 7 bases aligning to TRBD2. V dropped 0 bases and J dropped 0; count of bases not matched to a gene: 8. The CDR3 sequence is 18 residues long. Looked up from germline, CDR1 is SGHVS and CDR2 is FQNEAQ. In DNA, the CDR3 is TGTGCCAGCAGCTTAGCGCTTTTAGGCGGGAGCTCCTACAATGAGCAGTTCTTC. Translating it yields CASSLALLGGSSYNEQFF.

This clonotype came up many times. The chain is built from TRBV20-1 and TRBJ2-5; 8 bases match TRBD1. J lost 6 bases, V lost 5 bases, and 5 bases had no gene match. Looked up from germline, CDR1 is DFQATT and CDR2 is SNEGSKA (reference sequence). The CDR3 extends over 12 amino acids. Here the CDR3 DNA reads TGCAGTGCTGGAGGACAGGGCAAGACCCAGTACTTC. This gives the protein CSAGGQGKTQYF.

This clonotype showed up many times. CDR3 residues: CASSVHEGNQPQHF. The CDR3 coding sequence is TGTGCCAGCAGCGTCCACGAGGGAAATCAGCCCCAGCATTTT. The rearrangement uses TRBV12-3 or TRBV12-4 and TRBJ1-5; no definite D call. The CDR3 sequence is 14 residues long. Trimming removed 6 bases from V and 4 bases from J, with 13 bases in between.

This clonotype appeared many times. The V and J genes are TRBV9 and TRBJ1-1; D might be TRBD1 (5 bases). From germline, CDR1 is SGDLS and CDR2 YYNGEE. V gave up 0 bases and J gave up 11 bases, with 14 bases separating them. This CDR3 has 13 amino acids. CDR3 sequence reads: CASSVGLGDGAFF. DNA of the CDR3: TGTGCCAGCAGCGTAGGACTAGGGGATGGGGCTTTCTTT.

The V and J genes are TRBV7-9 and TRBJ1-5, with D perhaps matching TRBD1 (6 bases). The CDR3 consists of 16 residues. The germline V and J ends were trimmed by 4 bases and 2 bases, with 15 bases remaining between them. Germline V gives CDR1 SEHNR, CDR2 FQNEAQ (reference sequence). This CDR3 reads CASSSPGEYGNQPQHF. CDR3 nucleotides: TGTGCCAGCAGCTCCCCAGGGGAGTATGGCAATCAGCCCCAGCATTTT.

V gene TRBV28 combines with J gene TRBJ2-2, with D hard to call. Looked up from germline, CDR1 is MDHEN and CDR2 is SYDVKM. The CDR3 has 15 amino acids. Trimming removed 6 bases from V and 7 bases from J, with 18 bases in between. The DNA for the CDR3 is TGTGCCAGCAGCCCTACTGTTAGACCCTACGGGGAGCTGTTTTTT. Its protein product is CASSPTVRPYGELFF.

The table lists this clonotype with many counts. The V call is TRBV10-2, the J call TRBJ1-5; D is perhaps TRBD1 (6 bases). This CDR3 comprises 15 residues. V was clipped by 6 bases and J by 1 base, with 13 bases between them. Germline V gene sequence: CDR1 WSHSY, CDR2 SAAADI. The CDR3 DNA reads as TGCGCCAGCAGCGCGGACCAGGGGAGCAATCAGCCCCAGCATTTT. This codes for CASSADQGSNQPQHF.

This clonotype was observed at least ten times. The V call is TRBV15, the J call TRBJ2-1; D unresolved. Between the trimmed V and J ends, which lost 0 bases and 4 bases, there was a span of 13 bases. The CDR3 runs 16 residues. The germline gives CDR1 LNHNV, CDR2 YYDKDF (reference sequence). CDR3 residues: CATSRDYTLKYNEQFF. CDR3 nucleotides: TGTGCCACCAGCAGAGATTACACTCTTAAATACAATGAGCAGTTCTTC.

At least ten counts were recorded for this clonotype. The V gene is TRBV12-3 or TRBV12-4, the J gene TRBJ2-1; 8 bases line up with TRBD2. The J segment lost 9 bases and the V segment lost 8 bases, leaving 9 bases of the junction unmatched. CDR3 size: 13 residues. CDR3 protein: CASSPGGRGEQFF. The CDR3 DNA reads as TGTGCCAGCTCTCCGGGGGGGCGAGGTGAGCAGTTCTTC.

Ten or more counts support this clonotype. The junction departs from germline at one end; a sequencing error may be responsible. The CDR3 loop reads CASTGGGANTGELFF. CDR3 DNA sequence: TGCGCTAGCACGGGCGGGGGCGCGAACACCGGGGAGCTGTTTTTT. The chain is built from TRBV5-1 and TRBJ2-2; tentatively, D is TRBD2 (7 bases). Germline loops: CDR1 SGHRS, CDR2 YFSETQ. CDR3 length: 15 amino acids.

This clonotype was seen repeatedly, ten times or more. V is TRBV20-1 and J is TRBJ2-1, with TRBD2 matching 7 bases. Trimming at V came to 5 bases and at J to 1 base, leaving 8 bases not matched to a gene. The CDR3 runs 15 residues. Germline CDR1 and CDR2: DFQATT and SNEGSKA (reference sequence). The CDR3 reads CSAGEGLRSYNEQFF. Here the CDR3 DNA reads TGCAGTGCTGGGGAGGGCCTGAGGTCCTACAATGAGCAGTTCTTC.

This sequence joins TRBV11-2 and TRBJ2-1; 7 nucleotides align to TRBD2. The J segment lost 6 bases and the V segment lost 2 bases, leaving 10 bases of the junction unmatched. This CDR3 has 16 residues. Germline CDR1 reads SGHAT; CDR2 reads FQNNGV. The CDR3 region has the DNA TGTGCCAGCAGCTTAAGGGGAGGGGCCGGAGTCAATGAGCAGTTCTTC. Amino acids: CASSLRGGAGVNEQFF. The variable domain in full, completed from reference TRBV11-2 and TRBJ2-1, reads EAGVAQSPRYKIIEKRQSVAFWCNPISGHATLYWYQQILGQGPKLLIQFQNNGVVDDSQLPKDRFSAERLKGVDSTLKIQPAKLEDSAVYLCASSLRGGAGVNEQFFGPGTRLTVL.

The CDR3 DNA reads as TGTGCCAGCAGCTTAGGGGGGGTCCGAGATACGCAGTATTTT. Translating it yields CASSLGGVRDTQYF. The J gene is TRBJ2-3, the V gene TRBV7-9; perhaps TRBD2 as D (6 bases). There are 14 residues in the CDR3. Trimming removed 1 base from V and 5 bases from J, with 10 bases in between. CDR1 and CDR2 from the germline V gene are SEHNR and FQNEAQ (reference sequence).

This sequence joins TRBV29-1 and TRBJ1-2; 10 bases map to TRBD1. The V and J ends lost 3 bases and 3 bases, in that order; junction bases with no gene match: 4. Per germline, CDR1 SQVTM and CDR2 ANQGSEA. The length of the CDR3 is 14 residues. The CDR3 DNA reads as TGCAGCGTTGAGGGGGACAGGGGAGACTATGGCTACACCTTC. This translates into CSVEGDRGDYGYTF.

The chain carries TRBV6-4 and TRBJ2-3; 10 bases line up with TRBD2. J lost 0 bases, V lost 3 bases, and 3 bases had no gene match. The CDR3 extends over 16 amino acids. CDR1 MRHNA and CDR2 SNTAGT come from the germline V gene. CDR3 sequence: CASSELAGASTDTQYF. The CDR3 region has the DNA TGTGCCAGCAGTGAGCTAGCGGGGGCAAGCACAGATACGCAGTATTTT.

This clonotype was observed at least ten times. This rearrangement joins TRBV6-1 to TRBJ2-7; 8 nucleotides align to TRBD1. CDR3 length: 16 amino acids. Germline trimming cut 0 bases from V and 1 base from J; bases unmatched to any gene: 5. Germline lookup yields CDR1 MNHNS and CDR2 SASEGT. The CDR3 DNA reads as TGTGCCAGCAGTGAAGCCCTCGGGACAGGATCCTACGAGCAGTACTTC. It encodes CASSEALGTGSYEQYF.

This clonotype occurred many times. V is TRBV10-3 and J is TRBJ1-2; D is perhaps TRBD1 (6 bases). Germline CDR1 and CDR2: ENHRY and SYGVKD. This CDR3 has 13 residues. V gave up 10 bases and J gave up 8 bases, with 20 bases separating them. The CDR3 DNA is TGTGCCACGGCCCCGGACAGCTTGTCGGGCTACACCTTC. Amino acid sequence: CATAPDSLSGYTF.

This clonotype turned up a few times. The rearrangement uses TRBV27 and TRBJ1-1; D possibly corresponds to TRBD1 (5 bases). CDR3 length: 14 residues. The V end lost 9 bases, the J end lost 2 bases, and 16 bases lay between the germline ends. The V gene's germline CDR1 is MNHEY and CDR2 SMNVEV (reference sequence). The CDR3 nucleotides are TGTGCCAGTCATACCCCAGGGTATAACACTGAAGCTTTCTTT. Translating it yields CASHTPGYNTEAFF.

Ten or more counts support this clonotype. CDR3 nucleotide sequence: TGTGCCATCACCGGGACAGGGAACACTGAAGCTTTCTTT. This translates into CAITGTGNTEAFF. The chain links TRBV10-3 to TRBJ1-1, with TRBD1 matching 8 bases. J lost 1 base, V lost 7 bases, and 2 bases had no gene match. CDR1 is ENHRY and CDR2 is SYGVKD in the germline V gene. The CDR3 is 13 residues long.

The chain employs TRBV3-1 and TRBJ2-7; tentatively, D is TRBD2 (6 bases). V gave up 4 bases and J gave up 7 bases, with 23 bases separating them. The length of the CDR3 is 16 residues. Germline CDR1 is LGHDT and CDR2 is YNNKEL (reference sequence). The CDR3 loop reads CASSRNLAPNPFEQYF. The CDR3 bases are TGTGCCAGCAGCCGAAACCTAGCGCCCAATCCCTTTGAGCAGTACTTC.

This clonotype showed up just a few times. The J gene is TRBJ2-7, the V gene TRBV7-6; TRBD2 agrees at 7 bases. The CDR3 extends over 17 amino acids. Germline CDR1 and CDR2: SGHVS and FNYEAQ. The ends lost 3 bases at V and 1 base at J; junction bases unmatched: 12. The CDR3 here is CASSLRDIYGGSYEQYF. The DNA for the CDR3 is TGTGCCAGCAGCTTGCGGGATATTTACGGGGGGTCCTACGAGCAGTACTTC.

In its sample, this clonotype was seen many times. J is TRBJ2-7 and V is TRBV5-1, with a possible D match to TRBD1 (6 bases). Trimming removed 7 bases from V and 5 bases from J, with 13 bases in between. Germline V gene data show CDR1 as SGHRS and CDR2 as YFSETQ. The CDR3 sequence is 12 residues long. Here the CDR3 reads CASRSEGDEQYF. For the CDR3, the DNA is TGCGCCAGCCGTTCTGAGGGGGACGAGCAGTACTTC.

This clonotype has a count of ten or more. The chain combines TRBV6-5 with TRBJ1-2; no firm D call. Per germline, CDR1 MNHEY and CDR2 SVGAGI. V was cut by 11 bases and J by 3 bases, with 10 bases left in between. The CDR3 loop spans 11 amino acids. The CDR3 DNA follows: TGTGCCGTCGAAGGGTACTATGGCTACACCTTC. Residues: CAVEGYYGYTF.

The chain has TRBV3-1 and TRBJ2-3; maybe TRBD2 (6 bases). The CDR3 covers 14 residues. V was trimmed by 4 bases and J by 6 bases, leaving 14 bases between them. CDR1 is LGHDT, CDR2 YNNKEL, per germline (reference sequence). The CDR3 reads CASSPQRLVDTQYF. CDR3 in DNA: TGTGCCAGCAGCCCACAAAGACTAGTCGATACGCAGTATTTT.